A selection of T cell receptor beta chains follows, all from one sample in a study of T-cell reconstitution after alpha-beta-depleted transplantation in children. TCRdb fed the PCR reads into MiXCR, producing one record per CDR3 protein. The sample has 250,000 to 300,000 distinct CDR3 sequences, more than 8% seen once; the top ten hold 9.5% to 13%. The sample here was PBMCs from the stem cell graft donor, taken from the stem cell graft. Every receptor here comes from a human donor who donated a stem cell graft to a child with SCID. Each CDR3 is given with its conserved first and last residue. The D gene is left open where the match is weak. The size entry is marked missing in some rows and otherwise reads once, few, many or a size class.

TRBV7-6	TRBJ2-7	TRBD1	few	TGTGCCAGCAGCCCAGGACAGGGAGTTAGGGAGCAGTACTTC	CASSPGQGVREQYF
TRBV6-2/TRBV6-3	TRBJ2-3	TRBD2	once	TGTGCCAGCAGTTACCCCCGGATAGCGGGGGGGCCGGGGAGCACAGATACGCAGTATTTT	CASSYPRIAGGPGSTDTQYF
TRBV6-5	TRBJ2-7	TRBD2	.	TGTGCCAGCAGTTACCGGACTAGCGGGGGCCACGAGCAGTACTTC	CASSYRTSGGHEQYF
TRBV5-1	TRBJ1-2	.	.	TGCGCCAGCAGGCTGGACAGCTACTATGGCTACACCTTC	CASRLDSYYGYTF
TRBV5-6	TRBJ2-7	.	.	TGTGCCAGCAGCTTGTGGCAGTCCTCCTACGAGCAGTACTTC	CASSLWQSSYEQYF
TRBV7-2	TRBJ2-7	TRBD1	.	TGTGCCAGCAGATACACAGGGGAAGAGCAGTACTTC	CASRYTGEEQYF
TRBV29-1	TRBJ1-1	TRBD1	few	TGCAGCGTTCGACAGGGTGGGACTGAAGCTTTCTTT	CSVRQGGTEAFF
TRBV29-1	TRBJ1-2	.	many	TGCAGCGTTAAGGTTTCAGGAGCCGGCTATGGCTACACCTTC	CSVKVSGAGYGYTF
TRBV4-1	TRBJ2-1	TRBD2	.	TGCGCCAGCAGCCAAGATGGGCTAGCGGGGGCTGAGCAGTTCTTC	CASSQDGLAGAEQFF
TRBV4-1	TRBJ2-2	.	.	TGCGCCAGCAGCCAAGAAGTTGGGCGCGTGTTTGGGGGTCGAACCGGGGAGCTGTTTTTT	CASSQEVGRVFGGRTGELFF
TRBV5-1	TRBJ2-7	.	few	TGCGCCAGCGGTAAAGGGGGGGGACCTTACGAGCAGTACTTC	CASGKGGGPYEQYF
TRBV12-3/TRBV12-4	TRBJ2-7	TRBD1	many	TGTGCCAGCAGTTCTCCCCGGACAGGGTTCCACGAGCAGTACTTC	CASSSPRTGFHEQYF
TRBV3-1	TRBJ2-5	TRBD2	.	TGTGCCAGCAGCCAAGAACGGCTAGCGGGGGGGGAGACCCAGTACTTC	CASSQERLAGGETQYF
TRBV11-2	TRBJ2-1	TRBD1	.	TGTGCCAGCAGCTTCGGGACAGGGGCGTACAATGAGCAGTTCTTC	CASSFGTGAYNEQFF
TRBV4-1	TRBJ2-7	.	.	TGCGCCAGCAGCCAAGATAGGTGGGGATCCTACGAGCAGTACTTC	CASSQDRWGSYEQYF
TRBV7-6	TRBJ1-1	.	few	TGTGCCAGCAGCTTCGGCAGGGGGAACACTGAAGCTTTCTTT	CASSFGRGNTEAFF
TRBV7-6	TRBJ2-1	TRBD1	.	TGTGCCAGCAGCCTCACCTGGACAGGGGCTGTCTACAATGAGCAGTTCTTC	CASSLTWTGAVYNEQFF
TRBV6-5	TRBJ1-5	.	many	TGTGCCAGCAGCTTAGTGCCCGACAATCAGCCCCAGCATTTT	CASSLVPDNQPQHF
TRBV5-1	TRBJ2-7	.	few	TGCGCCAGCAGCTTGGGAGGCGGGGCCATCCACGAGCAGTACTTC	CASSLGGGAIHEQYF
TRBV7-3	TRBJ1-2	.	many	TGTGCCAGCAGCATAAATCCAGCTACTGACTATGGCTACACCTTC	CASSINPATDYGYTF
TRBV7-4	TRBJ2-1	TRBD2	.	TGTGCCAGCAGCCCCACTAGCGGGTTCCACAATGAGCAGTTCTTC	CASSPTSGFHNEQFF
TRBV7-2	TRBJ2-7	TRBD1	.	TGTGCCAGCAGCTTCAAACGGACAGGGGCCGAGCAGTACTTC	CASSFKRTGAEQYF
TRBV4-1	TRBJ1-1	TRBD1	many	TGCGCCAGCAGCCAACTTGACAGGGCTGAAGCTTTCTTT	CASSQLDRAEAFF
TRBV11-3	TRBJ2-1	TRBD2	many	TGTGCCAGCAGCTTAGGGGGGACTAGCGGATCTAGCTCCTACAATGAGCAGTTCTTC	CASSLGGTSGSSSYNEQFF
TRBV19	TRBJ2-1	TRBD1	.	TGTGCCAGTAATCCGGGACAGGGGGGCTACAATGAGCAGTTCTTC	CASNPGQGGYNEQFF
TRBV11-2	TRBJ2-2	.	.	TGTGCCAACAGCTTCATGGCAGGGGGGGTCTTCGCGAACACCGGGGAGCTGTTTTTT	CANSFMAGGVFANTGELFF
TRBV5-1	TRBJ2-1	.	.	TGCGCCAGCAGCTTGTCTGTATCCCTCCATGAGCAGTTCTTC	CASSLSVSLHEQFF
TRBV12-3/TRBV12-4	TRBJ1-2	TRBD1	few	TGTGCCAGCAGGGCAGGGGGCCCATCTAACTATGGCTACACCTTC	CASRAGGPSNYGYTF
TRBV5-1	TRBJ2-7	TRBD2	few	TGCGCCAGCAGCTCGGGACTACAGCCCGAGCAGTACTTC	CASSSGLQPEQYF
TRBV18	TRBJ2-7	TRBD2	.	TGTGCCAGCTCACCCCTAGCGGTTCTATCCTACGAGCAGTACTTC	CASSPLAVLSYEQYF
TRBV12-3/TRBV12-4	TRBJ2-2	.	few	TGTGCCAGCAGAACGCGGGAAGTGACCGGGGAGCTGTTTTTT	CASRTREVTGELFF
TRBV7-9	TRBJ2-7	.	.	TGTGCCAGCAGCTCGGGACGGAACTACGAGCAGTACTTC	CASSSGRNYEQYF
TRBV7-6	TRBJ2-7	TRBD1	few	TGTGCCAGCAGCCGGGACAGGGACTACGAGCAGTACTTC	CASSRDRDYEQYF
TRBV7-9	TRBJ1-2	.	few	TGTGCCAGCAGCCGGGAGGCACAGAACTATGGCTACACCTTC	CASSREAQNYGYTF
TRBV6-1	TRBJ1-2	TRBD1	.	TGTGCCAGCACCACCGGACAGGGGTCATCGTTTGGCTACACCTTC	CASTTGQGSSFGYTF
TRBV12-3/TRBV12-4	TRBJ1-4	.	many	TGTGCCAGCACTGGGCCCCAAGCTGGAAAACTGTTTTTT	CASTGPQAGKLFF
TRBV6-1	TRBJ2-7	TRBD1	few	TGTGCCAGCAGTGAAAGACAGGGATCCGGCTACGAGCAGTACTTC	CASSERQGSGYEQYF
TRBV12-3/TRBV12-4	TRBJ1-1	.	many	TGTGCCAGCAGTTTAACACCGACAGGGAACACTGAAGCTTTCTTT	CASSLTPTGNTEAFF
TRBV29-1	TRBJ2-7	.	.	TGCAGCGTAGGAATAGACCCCTACGAGCAGTACTTC	CSVGIDPYEQYF
TRBV7-2	TRBJ2-1	.	few	TGTGCCAGCAGCTTAGCGTGGGGCGGCACCCTCTGGTACAATGAGCAGTTCTTC	CASSLAWGGTLWYNEQFF
TRBV4-1	TRBJ2-1	.	few	TGCGCCAGCAGCCAAGATCTGGGTCGCATTGAGCAGTTCTTC	CASSQDLGRIEQFF
TRBV2	TRBJ2-2	TRBD1	many	TGTGCCAGCCTCTTAGGGACAGAGAACACCGGGGAGCTGTTTTTT	CASLLGTENTGELFF
TRBV7-9	TRBJ2-2	TRBD1	few	TGTGCCAGCAGCTTATCAGGGGGTATGAGCACCGGGGAGCTGTTTTTT	CASSLSGGMSTGELFF
TRBV4-1	TRBJ2-1	TRBD1	many	TGCGCCAGCAGCCATGGACAGGGGACTAACAATGAGCAGTTCTTC	CASSHGQGTNNEQFF
TRBV11-2	TRBJ2-2	TRBD2	few	TGTGCCAGCAGCCGCCCGGGACTAGCGGGGGACCCGAATACCGGGGAGCTGTTTTTT	CASSRPGLAGDPNTGELFF
TRBV5-1	TRBJ2-1	TRBD1	many	TGCGCCAGCAGCGCGGGACAGGGGAAGGATGAGCAGTTCTTC	CASSAGQGKDEQFF
TRBV20-1	TRBJ2-7	.	few	TGCAGTGCTACACGGACTATCTCCTACGAGCAGTACTTC	CSATRTISYEQYF
TRBV12-3/TRBV12-4	TRBJ2-7	.	.	TGTGCCAGCAGTTTTTCATTGGTCGGGGAGCAGTACTTC	CASSFSLVGEQYF
TRBV13	TRBJ2-7	.	few	TGTGCCAGCAGCTCCCCCCCAACGTACGAGCAGTACTTC	CASSSPPTYEQYF
TRBV7-9	TRBJ2-1	.	.	TGTGCCAGCGGCAGCTCCTACAATGAGCAGTTCTTC	CASGSSYNEQFF
TRBV27	TRBJ2-7	.	many	TGTGCCAGCAGTTTAGAGAGGAGACCCTACGAGCAGTACTTC	CASSLERRPYEQYF
TRBV3-1	TRBJ2-5	.	few	TGTGCCAGCAGCCAAGATCGAAGGGTTGAGACCCAGTACTTC	CASSQDRRVETQYF
TRBV7-9	TRBJ1-2	.	.	TGTGCCAGCAGCTTGACAGATTTTAGAATTCATGGCTACACCTTC	CASSLTDFRIHGYTF
TRBV3-1	TRBJ2-1	.	many	TGTGCCAGCAGCCAAGTGGGCAGGAACTACTACAATGAGCAGTTCTTC	CASSQVGRNYYNEQFF
TRBV12-3/TRBV12-4	TRBJ1-6	.	.	TGTGCCAGCAGAGGGGATTATAATTCACCCCTCCACTTT	CASRGDYNSPLHF
TRBV7-9	TRBJ2-5	.	few	TGTGCCAGCACCCCGACAGCACAAGAGACCCAGCACTTC	CASTPTAQETQHF
TRBV2	TRBJ2-5	.	many	TGTGCCAGCAGTCGACTAGTGGGAGAGACCCAGTACTTC	CASSRLVGETQYF
TRBV4-1	TRBJ1-4	.	many	TGCGCCAGCAGCCAAGGGTACAATGAAAAACTGTTTTTT	CASSQGYNEKLFF
TRBV12-3/TRBV12-4	TRBJ1-4	.	few	TGTGCCAGCAGTTTAAGATCAACTAATGAAAAACTGTTTTTT	CASSLRSTNEKLFF